The 5 T cell receptor beta chains given below trace back to one sample, sequenced in a study of response to subunit inactivated influenza vaccine. One entry per CDR3 protein results from TCRdb running MiXCR on the RT-PCR reads. The table lists about 570,000 distinct CDR3 sequences, about 10% of them singletons. The data were also submitted as part of a second study, on T cells expressing NK-cell markers. This second study says: Scientists made TCR beta cDNA using 5'RACE template switching with UMIs.

The sequencing here drew on PBMCs from blood, taken on the day of vaccination. Receptors were obtained from a man in his fifties or sixties who received an inactivated influenza vaccine.

This clonotype has more than one count but fewer than ten. The rearrangement joins TRBV29-1 to TRBJ2-5; no firm D call. The V gene lost 4 bases and the J gene lost 2 bases, with 8 bases spanning the gap. Looked up from germline, CDR1 is SQVTM and CDR2 is ANQGSEA. The CDR3 sequence is 12 residues long. The chain's CDR3 is CSVALAQETQYF. The CDR3 nucleotides read TGCAGCGTTGCCTTAGCTCAAGAGACCCAGTACTTC.

The rearrangement joins TRBV7-8 to TRBJ2-7, with TRBD1 identical over 9 bases. CDR3 length: 15 residues. V shed 4 bases and J 3 bases; nucleotides not matched to a gene: 7. Germline-derived CDR1 and CDR2 are SGHVS and FQNEAQ. CDR3 region: CASSSPLTGGYEQYF. In nucleotides, the CDR3 is TGTGCCAGCAGCTCTCCTCTGACAGGGGGCTACGAGCAGTACTTC.

The chain couples TRBV6-2 or TRBV6-3 to TRBJ2-1; 9 nucleotides match TRBD1. The CDR3 consists of 16 residues. CDR1 MNHEY and CDR2 SVGEGT come from the germline V gene. V dropped 1 base and J dropped 3; count of bases not matched to a gene: 4. CDR3 DNA: TGTGCCAGCAGTTACTATGGGACAGGGATCTACAATGAGCAGTTCTTC. Its protein is CASSYYGTGIYNEQFF.

This clonotype was counted a few times. The rearrangement uses TRBV7-2 and TRBJ2-1; 13 bases match TRBD2. This CDR3 has 17 residues. Germline loops: CDR1 SGHTA, CDR2 FQGNSA. Losses at the gene ends were 1 base for V and 6 bases for J; bases not matched to a gene: 6. In DNA, the CDR3 is TGTGCCAGCAGCTTAGTGGGAACTAGCGGGGGGGCCAATGAGCAGTTCTTC. Encoded protein: CASSLVGTSGGANEQFF.

This sequence joins TRBV18 and TRBJ2-7; a weak D match, TRBD2 (5 bases). CDR1 and CDR2 (germline): KGHSH, LQKENI. There are 15 residues in the CDR3. V lost 3 bases and J 2 bases, leaving 14 bases between the germline ends. This CDR3 is CASSPEVGSPYEQYF. Here the CDR3 DNA reads TGTGCCAGCTCACCGGAGGTGGGCTCTCCCTACGAGCAGTACTTC. Complete variable domain (other parts from reference TRBV18 and TRBJ2-7): NAGVMQNPRHLVRRRGQEARLRCSPMKGHSHVYWYRQLPEEGLKFMVYLQKENIIDESGMPKERFSAEFPKEGPSILRIQQVVRGDSAAYFCASSPEVGSPYEQYFGPGTRLTVT.